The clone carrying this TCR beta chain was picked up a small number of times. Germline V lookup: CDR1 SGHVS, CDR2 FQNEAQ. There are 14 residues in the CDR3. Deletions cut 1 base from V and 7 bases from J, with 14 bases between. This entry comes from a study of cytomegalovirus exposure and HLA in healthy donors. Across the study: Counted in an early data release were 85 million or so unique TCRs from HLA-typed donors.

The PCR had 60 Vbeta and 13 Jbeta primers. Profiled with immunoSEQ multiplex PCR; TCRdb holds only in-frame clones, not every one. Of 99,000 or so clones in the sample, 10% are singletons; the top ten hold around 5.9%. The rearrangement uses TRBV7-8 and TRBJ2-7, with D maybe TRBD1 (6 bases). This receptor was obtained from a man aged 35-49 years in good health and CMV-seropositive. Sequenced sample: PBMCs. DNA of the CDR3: TGTGCCAGCAGCTTAGGGGTCAGGGGCCGGGAGCAGTACTTC. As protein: CASSLGVRGREQYF.